This T cell receptor beta chain emerged from a study of T-cell memory formation after mild COVID-19. Study background: Each donor largely had its own TCR clusters. Notes on the study in general: Cross-reactive memory apparently joined, as some responding clones appeared in pre-infection memory. A second wave of clones peaked on day 37, and their SARS-CoV-2 specificity went unconfirmed.

TCRdb ran MiXCR on the 5' RACE reads and lists one entry per CDR3 protein. The sample contains fewer than 250,000 distinct CDR3 sequences, 10% to 13% of which appear only once. The CDR3 contains 16 residues. Germline V gives CDR1 KGHDR, CDR2 SFDVKD. With 4 bases removed from V and 8 bases from J, the gap between germline ends came to 20 bases. As concerns this clonotype: No antigen is known for it.

This rearrangement joins TRBV24-1 to TRBJ2-1; D not resolved. The TCR comes from a man aged 18 to 35 who had mild COVID-19 (a few samples of this study predate the infection). Cell type and time point are not known. The sequencing input was PBMCs or a T cell subset sorted from them (not recorded which). CDR3 bases: TGTGCCACCAGTGACCCCCCGAGTTCTGTAAGTGATGAGCAGTTCTTC. Its translation: CATSDPPSSVSDEQFF.